This T cell receptor beta chain was retrieved from a study of blood T cell repertoires in COVID-19. The method was immunoSEQ multiplex PCR; TCRdb's version includes in-frame clones alone and lacks a portion of them. The data contain under 500,000 clones, about 89% of them seen just once; the ten biggest clones take up around 4.4%. The CDR3 totals 15 residues. With V trimmed by 8 bases and J by 4 bases, 13 bases remained unmatched. In germline, CDR1 is MDHEN, CDR2 SYDVKM. Sequencing used peripheral blood. The clonotype originates from a woman aged 30 to 39 with acute or convalescent COVID-19. The chain is built from TRBV28 and TRBJ1-2; 7 bases align to TRBD1. The CDR3 sequence: CASLPIRGVLYGYTF. The CDR3 DNA follows: TGTGCCAGCTTACCAATCAGGGGGGTTCTCTATGGCTACACCTTC.